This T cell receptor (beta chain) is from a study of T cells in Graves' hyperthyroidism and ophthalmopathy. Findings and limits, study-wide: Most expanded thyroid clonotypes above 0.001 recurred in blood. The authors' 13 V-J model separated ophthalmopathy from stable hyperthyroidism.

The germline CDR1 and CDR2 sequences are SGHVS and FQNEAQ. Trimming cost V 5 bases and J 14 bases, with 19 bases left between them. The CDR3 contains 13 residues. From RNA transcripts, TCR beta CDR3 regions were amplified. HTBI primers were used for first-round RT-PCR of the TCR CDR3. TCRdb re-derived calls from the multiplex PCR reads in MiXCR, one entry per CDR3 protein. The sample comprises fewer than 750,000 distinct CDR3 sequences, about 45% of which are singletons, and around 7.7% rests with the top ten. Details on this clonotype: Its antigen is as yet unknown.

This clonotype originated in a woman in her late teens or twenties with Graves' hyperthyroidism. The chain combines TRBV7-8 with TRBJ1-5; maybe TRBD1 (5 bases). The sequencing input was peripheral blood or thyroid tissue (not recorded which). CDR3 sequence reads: CASSSVGGRYEHF. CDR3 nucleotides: TGTGCCAGCAGCAGCGTCGGGGGAAGGTACGAGCATTTT. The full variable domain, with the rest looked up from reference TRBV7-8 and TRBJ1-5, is GAGVSQSPRYKVAKRGQDVALRCDPISGHVSLFWYQQALGQGPEFLTYFQNEAQLDKSGLPSDRFFAERPEGSVSTLKIQRTQQEDSAVYLCASSSVGGRYEHFGDGTRLSIL.